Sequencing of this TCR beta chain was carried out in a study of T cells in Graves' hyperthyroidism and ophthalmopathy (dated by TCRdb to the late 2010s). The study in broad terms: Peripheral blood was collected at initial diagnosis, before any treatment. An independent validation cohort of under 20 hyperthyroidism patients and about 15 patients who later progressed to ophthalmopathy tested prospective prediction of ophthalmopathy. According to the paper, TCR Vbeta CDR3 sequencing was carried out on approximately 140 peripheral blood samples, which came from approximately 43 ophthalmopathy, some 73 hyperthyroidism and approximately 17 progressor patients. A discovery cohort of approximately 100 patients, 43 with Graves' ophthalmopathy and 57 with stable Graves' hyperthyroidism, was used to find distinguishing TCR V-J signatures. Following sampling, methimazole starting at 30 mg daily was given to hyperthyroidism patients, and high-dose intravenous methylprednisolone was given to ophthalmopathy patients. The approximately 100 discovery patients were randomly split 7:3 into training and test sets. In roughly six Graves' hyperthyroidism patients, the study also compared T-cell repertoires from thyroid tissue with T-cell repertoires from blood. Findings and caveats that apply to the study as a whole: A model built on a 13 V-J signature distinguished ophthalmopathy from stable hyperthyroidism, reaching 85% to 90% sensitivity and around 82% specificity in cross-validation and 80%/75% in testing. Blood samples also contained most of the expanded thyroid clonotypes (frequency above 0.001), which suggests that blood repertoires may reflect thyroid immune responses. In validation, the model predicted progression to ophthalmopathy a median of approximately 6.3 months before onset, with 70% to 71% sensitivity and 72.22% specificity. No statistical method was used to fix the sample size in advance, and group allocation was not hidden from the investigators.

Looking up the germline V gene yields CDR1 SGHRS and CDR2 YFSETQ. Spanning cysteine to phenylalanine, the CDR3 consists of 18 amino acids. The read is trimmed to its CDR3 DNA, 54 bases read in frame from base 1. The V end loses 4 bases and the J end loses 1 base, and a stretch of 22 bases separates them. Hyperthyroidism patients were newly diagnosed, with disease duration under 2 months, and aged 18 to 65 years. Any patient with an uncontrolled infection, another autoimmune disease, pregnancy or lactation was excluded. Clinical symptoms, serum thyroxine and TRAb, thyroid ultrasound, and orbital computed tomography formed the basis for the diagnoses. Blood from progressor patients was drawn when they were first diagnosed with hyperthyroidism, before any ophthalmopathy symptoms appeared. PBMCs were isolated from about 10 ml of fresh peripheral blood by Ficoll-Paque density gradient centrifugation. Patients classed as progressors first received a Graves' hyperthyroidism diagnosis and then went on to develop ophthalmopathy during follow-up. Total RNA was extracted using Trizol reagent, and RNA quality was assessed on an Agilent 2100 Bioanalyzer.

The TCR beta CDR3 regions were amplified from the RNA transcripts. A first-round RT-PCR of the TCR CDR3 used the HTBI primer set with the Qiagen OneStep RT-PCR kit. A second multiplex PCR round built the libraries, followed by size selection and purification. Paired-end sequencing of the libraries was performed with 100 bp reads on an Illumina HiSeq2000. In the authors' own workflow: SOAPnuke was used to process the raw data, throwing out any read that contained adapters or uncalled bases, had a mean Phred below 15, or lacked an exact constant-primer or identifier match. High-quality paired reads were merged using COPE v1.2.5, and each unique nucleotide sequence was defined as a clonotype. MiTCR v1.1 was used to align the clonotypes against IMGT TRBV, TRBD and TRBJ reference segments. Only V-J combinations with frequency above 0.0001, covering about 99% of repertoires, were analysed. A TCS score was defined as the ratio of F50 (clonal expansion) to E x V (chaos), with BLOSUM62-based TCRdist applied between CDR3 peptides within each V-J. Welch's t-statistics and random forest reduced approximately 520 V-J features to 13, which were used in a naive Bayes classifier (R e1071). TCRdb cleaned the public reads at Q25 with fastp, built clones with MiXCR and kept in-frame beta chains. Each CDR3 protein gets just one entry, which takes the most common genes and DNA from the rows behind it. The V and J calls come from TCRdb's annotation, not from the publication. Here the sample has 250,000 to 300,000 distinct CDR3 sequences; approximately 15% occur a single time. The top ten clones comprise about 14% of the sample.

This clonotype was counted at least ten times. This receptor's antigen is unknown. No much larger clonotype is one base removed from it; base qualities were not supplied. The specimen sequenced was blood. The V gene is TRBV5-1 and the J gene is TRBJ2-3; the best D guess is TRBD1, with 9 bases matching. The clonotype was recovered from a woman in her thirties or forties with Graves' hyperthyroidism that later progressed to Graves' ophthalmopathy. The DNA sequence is TGCGCCAGCAGCAAGTTAGCGGGACAGGGAGCGGGCACAGATACGCAGTATTTT. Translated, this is CASSKLAGQGAGTDTQYF.